The following is a T cell receptor (beta chain) sequence with its context. The PCR had 60 Vbeta and 13 Jbeta primers. Generated by immunoSEQ multiplex PCR, the TCRdb table keeps only in-frame clones and is missing some. This table holds about 180,000 clones, 81% found once. Healthy bone marrow donors made up the donor group. This specimen belongs to a study of cytomegalovirus exposure and HLA in healthy donors. This CDR3 contains 17 residues. The V gene end was trimmed by 3 bases and the J gene end by 5 bases; junction bases not matched to a gene: 9. Looked up from germline, CDR1 is LNHDA and CDR2 is SQIVND (reference sequence).

The receptor's source is a woman younger than 30 in good health and CMV-seropositive. The chain combines TRBV19 with TRBJ2-1, with 11 bases fitting TRBD2. The sample comprised PBMCs. The CDR3 here is CASSMRVAGGLDNEQFF. The CDR3 DNA reads as TGTGCCAGTAGTATGCGGGTAGCGGGGGGGCTTGACAATGAGCAGTTCTTC.